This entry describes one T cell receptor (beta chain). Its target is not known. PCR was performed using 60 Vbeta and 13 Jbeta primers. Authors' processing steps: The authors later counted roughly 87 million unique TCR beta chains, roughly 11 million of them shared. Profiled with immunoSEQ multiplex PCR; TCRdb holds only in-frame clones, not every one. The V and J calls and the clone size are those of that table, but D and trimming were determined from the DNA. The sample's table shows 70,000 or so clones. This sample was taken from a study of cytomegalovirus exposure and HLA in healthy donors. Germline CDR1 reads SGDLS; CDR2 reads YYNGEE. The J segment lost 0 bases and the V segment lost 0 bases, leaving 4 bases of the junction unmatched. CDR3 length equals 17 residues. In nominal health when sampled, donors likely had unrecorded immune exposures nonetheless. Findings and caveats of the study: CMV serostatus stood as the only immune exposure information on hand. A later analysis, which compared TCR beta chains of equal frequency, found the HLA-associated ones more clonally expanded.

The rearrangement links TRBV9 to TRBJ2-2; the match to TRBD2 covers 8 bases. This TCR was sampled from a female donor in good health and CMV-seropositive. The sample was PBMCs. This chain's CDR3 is CASSVVPGGPNTGELFF. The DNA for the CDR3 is TGTGCCAGCAGCGTAGTCCCGGGAGGGCCGAACACCGGGGAGCTGTTTTTT.